These T cell receptor beta chains were read from a single sample in a study of cytomegalovirus exposure and HLA in healthy donors. Repertoires were generated with immunoSEQ multiplex PCR, while TCRdb's copy carries only in-frame clones and drops some. Here the sample spans around 100,000 clones, 55% to 75% being singletons. Sequenced: PBMCs. The receptors here all came from a woman between 18 and 30 years old in good health and CMV-seropositive. Both conserved end residues are part of each CDR3. A D gene is named only where the DNA matches it firmly. Expanded clones get a size class; other rows say once, few or many, or leave the size out.

TRBJ2-7 | TRBV6-6 | . | 14 | . | CASRLGGLLYEQYF | TGTGCCAGCAGACTTGGCGGGCTCCTCTACGAGCAGTACTTC
TRBJ2-5 | TRBV7-3 | TRBD2 | 15 | . | CASSLGLAGEETQYF | TGTGCCAGCAGCTTAGGACTAGCGGGGGAAGAGACCCAGTACTTC
TRBJ2-5 | TRBV9 | . | 14 | . | CASSVVPTRETQYF | TGTGCCAGCAGCGTAGTCCCCACACGAGAGACCCAGTACTTC
TRBJ2-7 | TRBV19 | TRBD1 | 19 | . | CASSTTTGSYPLGEYEQYF | TGTGCCAGTAGTACCACGACAGGGTCTTACCCCCTGGGGGAGTACGAGCAGTACTTC
TRBJ1-1 | TRBV19 | . | 14 | few | CASSPSGGLTEAFF | TGTGCCAGTAGTCCCAGCGGGGGGCTCACTGAAGCTTTCTTT
TRBJ2-1 | TRBV9 | . | 16 | . | CASSASGFSSYNEQFF | TGTGCCAGCAGCGCAAGCGGGTTTAGCTCCTACAATGAGCAGTTCTTC
TRBJ1-1 | TRBV19 | TRBD1 | 18 | . | CASSVRQGGSTMNTEAFF | TGTGCCAGTAGTGTCAGACAGGGCGGGTCTACCATGAACACTGAAGCTTTCTTT
TRBJ1-6 | TRBV2 | . | 12 | . | CASSPGNSPLHF | TGTGCCAGCAGTCCCGGGAATTCACCCCTCCACTTT
TRBJ1-2 | TRBV7-2 | TRBD1 | 14 | few | CASSLTGTEFGYTF | TGTGCCAGCAGCTTAACCGGGACAGAGTTTGGCTACACCTTC
TRBJ2-2 | TRBV6-6 | TRBD1 | 16 | . | CASRGDRGWNTGELFF | TGTGCCAGCAGGGGCGACAGGGGGTGGAACACCGGGGAGCTGTTTTTT
TRBJ1-5 | TRBV18 | . | 13 | . | CASSQHYDQPQHF | TGTGCCAGCTCACAACATTACGATCAGCCCCAGCATTTT
TRBJ2-7 | TRBV7-3 | TRBD1 | 14 | . | CASRTGTGDYEQYF | TGTGCCAGCAGAACCGGGACAGGGGATTACGAGCAGTACTTC
TRBJ1-5 | TRBV11-2 | TRBD1 | 15 | . | CASSFGTGGNQPQHF | TGTGCCAGCAGCTTCGGGACAGGGGGCAATCAGCCCCAGCATTTT
TRBJ2-3 | TRBV5-4 | . | 16 | . | CASSLVPGASRDTQYF | TGTGCCAGCAGCTTGGTTCCAGGCGCATCACGGGATACGCAGTATTTT
TRBJ2-1 | TRBV9 | TRBD2 | 16 | . | CASSDPGTSGYNEQFF | TGTGCCAGCAGCGATCCCGGGACTAGCGGCTACAATGAGCAGTTCTTC
TRBJ1-1 | TRBV7-2 | TRBD1 | 15 | . | CASSALQGGNTEAFF | TGTGCCAGCAGCGCGTTACAGGGGGGGAACACTGAAGCTTTCTTT
TRBJ2-7 | TRBV4-3 | TRBD2 | 12 | . | CASSRGSGEQYF | TGCGCCAGCAGCCGCGGGAGTGGCGAGCAGTACTTC
TRBJ1-1 | TRBV7-8 | . | 16 | . | CASSPHLGRLNTEAFF | TGTGCCAGCAGCCCCCATCTTGGGCGACTGAACACTGAAGCTTTCTTT
TRBJ1-2 | TRBV7-9 | . | 13 | . | CASSLQETYGYTF | TGTGCCAGCAGCCTACAGGAGACTTATGGCTACACCTTC
TRBJ2-1 | TRBV2 | TRBD2 | 14 | once | CASREAGGPNEQFF | TGTGCCAGCCGGGAAGCGGGGGGGCCGAATGAGCAGTTCTTC
TRBJ1-2 | TRBV28 | . | 14 | . | CASRRPEGYDGYTF | TGTGCCAGCAGACGACCGGAGGGCTACGATGGCTACACCTTC
TRBJ1-1 | TRBV5-1 | . | 16 | few | CASSLSSSGINTEAFF | TGCGCCAGCAGCTTAAGTTCCTCAGGGATAAACACTGAAGCTTTCTTT
TRBJ2-7 | TRBV28 | TRBD1 | 14 | few | CASSLGTAHYEQYF | TGTGCCAGCAGTTTGGGGACAGCCCACTACGAGCAGTACTTC
TRBJ2-5 | TRBV11-2 | TRBD2 | 16 | . | CASSLLIQRGRETQYF | TGTGCCAGCAGCCTACTTATCCAGCGGGGGAGGGAGACCCAGTACTTC
TRBJ2-2 | TRBV7-9 | . | 17 | . | CASSTGRFGVNTGELFF | TGTGCCAGCAGCACCGGCAGGTTCGGCGTGAACACCGGGGAGCTGTTTTTT
TRBJ1-1 | TRBV19 | . | 14 | . | CARDGTGHPFEAFF | TGTGCCAGAGATGGAACAGGGCACCCATTTGAAGCTTTCTTT
TRBJ1-5 | TRBV7-9 | TRBD1 | 14 | . | CASSAGQDNQPQHF | TGTGCCAGCAGCGCCGGACAGGACAATCAGCCCCAGCATTTT
TRBJ2-7 | TRBV11-2 | TRBD2 | 17 | . | CASSRGVTSGGSYEQYF | TGTGCCAGCAGCCGGGGGGTCACTAGCGGGGGTTCCTACGAGCAGTACTTC
TRBJ1-1 | TRBV14 | . | 15 | once | CASSQEGAPWAEAFF | TGTGCCAGCAGCCAAGAAGGGGCCCCTTGGGCTGAAGCTTTCTTT